Following are 10 T cell receptor beta chains from one sample sequenced in a study of early stage breast cancer tumors. Assay: immunoSEQ multiplex PCR; the TCRdb copy retains only in-frame clones and omits some. The sample lists about 5,000 clones; 60% to 75% were seen once. Sequences were obtained from breast tumor tissue. The receptors here all came from a person in their fifties with breast cancer.

This chain connects TRBV6-6 to TRBJ2-5; 7 bases agree with TRBD2. This CDR3 is 12 amino acids long. Unmatched junction bases numbered 5, after V lost 8 bases and J lost 5 bases. Germline-derived CDR1 and CDR2 are MNHNY and SVGAGI (reference sequence). The CDR3 nucleotides read TGTGCCAGCGGGGGGGGAAGGGAGACCCAGTACTTC. The encoded protein is CASGGGRETQYF.

The chain is built from TRBV21-1 and TRBJ1-5. TRBV21-1 is described as a pseudogene. The CDR3 has 18 amino acids. The CDR3 spells CASSKVMTGGGSNQPQHF. CDR3 nucleotide sequence: TGTGCCAGCAGCAAGGTAATGACCGGAGGGGGGTCCAATCAGCCCCAGCATTTT.

The rearrangement uses TRBV23-1 and TRBJ1-5, with D possibly matching TRBD1 (6 bases). TRBV23-1 is noted as an ORF with a role that remains uncertain. This CDR3 is 18 amino acids long. Trimming took off 2 bases at V and 4 bases at J, with 21 bases between the two ends. CDR3 amino acids: CASSQLTTMGALNQPQHF. The CDR3 DNA reads as TGCGCCAGCAGTCAACTTACGACGATGGGGGCTTTGAATCAGCCCCAGCATTTT.

The chain employs TRBV5-6 and TRBJ2-5, with 10 positions matching TRBD1. J lost 13 bases, V lost 1 base, and 10 bases had no gene match. Germline values: CDR1 SGHDT, CDR2 YYEEEE. The CDR3 sequence is 14 residues long. Here the CDR3 DNA reads TGTGCCAGCAGCTTGTGGGACAGGGGACCAGCACGGTACTTC. As protein: CASSLWDRGPARYF.

This chain connects TRBV7-6 to TRBJ2-1; 7 nucleotides match TRBD1. V dropped 5 bases and J dropped 4; count of bases not matched to a gene: 8. The CDR3 sequence is 15 residues long. CDR1 and CDR2 (germline): SGHVS, FNYEAQ. The CDR3 sequence: CASSPGQAFYNEQFF. As DNA, the CDR3 is TGTGCCAGCAGCCCAGGACAGGCGTTTTACAATGAGCAGTTCTTC.

The chain recombines TRBV7-9 with TRBJ2-3; a possible D gene is TRBD2 (7 bases). Per germline, CDR1 SEHNR and CDR2 FQNEAQ (reference sequence). Trimming removed 0 bases at V and 3 bases at J, with 10 bases between. This CDR3 region has 15 residues. CDR3 in amino acids: CASSLAEGGTDTQYF. The CDR3 bases are TGTGCCAGCAGCTTAGCGGAGGGGGGGACAGATACGCAGTATTTT.

This clone occurred a few times. CDR3 sequence (DNA): TGTGCCAGCAGCTTAATGCGGGGAGACACTGAAGCTTTCTTT. Protein product: CASSLMRGDTEAFF. The V and J genes are TRBV7-9 and TRBJ1-1; no firm D call. Trimming left V 2 bases short and J 3 bases short, with 10 bases between. The CDR3 has 14 amino acids. CDR1 and CDR2 (germline): SEHNR, FQNEAQ (reference sequence).

V is TRBV4-1 and J is TRBJ2-5; TRBD2 agrees at 10 bases. Germline V CDR1 and CDR2: MGHRA, YSYEKL. V shed 0 bases and J 1 base; nucleotides not matched to a gene: 5. This CDR3 contains 17 residues. This CDR3 is CASSQDPGLAAQETQYF. CDR3 nucleotide sequence: TGCGCCAGCAGCCAAGATCCCGGACTAGCGGCCCAAGAGACCCAGTACTTC.

V gene TRBV10-2 combines with J gene TRBJ1-2; perhaps TRBD1 as D (5 bases). The CDR3 totals 16 residues. Per the germline V gene, CDR1 is WSHSY and CDR2 is SAAADI. Trimming left V 2 bases short and J 8 bases short, with 21 bases between. The CDR3, as DNA: TGCGCCAGCAGTGAGCCCCCCCTCTGGGGCATGGAGGGCTACACCTTC. Translated, it gives CASSEPPLWGMEGYTF.

DNA of the CDR3: TGTGCCAGCAGCTTGTCAGTGGGGGCCAACGTCCTGACTTTC. This translates into CASSLSVGANVLTF. The rearrangement uses TRBV11-2 and TRBJ2-6; no firm D call. This CDR3 has 14 residues. Germline CDR1 and CDR2: SGHAT and FQNNGV. The germline V and J ends were trimmed by 3 bases and 4 bases, with 7 bases remaining between them.